Presented here are 31 T cell receptor beta chains from one specimen sequenced in a study of shared clonotypes between healthy human individuals. TCRdb's copy holds only in-frame clones and misses some; the assay was immunoSEQ multiplex PCR. The sample has fewer than 650,000 clones, 76% seen once; the top ten hold 10% to 15%. Sequencing was performed on PBMCs. The receptors were gathered from a woman between 40 and 55 years old in good health. Some clones in this sample may be carry-over from other donors' samples.

The genes are TRBV6-6 and TRBJ1-2; no reliable D call. V lost 2 bases and J lost 4, with 17 bases in between. CDR3 length: 16 residues. CDR1 and CDR2 from the germline V gene are MNHNY and SVGAGI (reference sequence). The CDR3, as DNA: TGTGCCAGCAGTTACCAAATTGGTCCTCGGGGCTATGGCTACACCTTC. It is translated as CASSYQIGPRGYGYTF.

The chain has TRBV19 and TRBJ2-5; 10 bases match TRBD1. CDR1 is LNHDA and CDR2 is SQIVND in the germline V gene (reference sequence). The CDR3 is 14 residues long. The J segment lost 7 bases and the V segment lost 5 bases, leaving 7 bases of the junction unmatched. DNA for the CDR3: TGTGCCAGTAGTGTGACAGGGGGCGAGGGGACCCAGTACTTC. Amino acids: CASSVTGGEGTQYF.

The chain links TRBV5-6 to TRBJ1-6, with D hard to call. Germline loops: CDR1 SGHDT, CDR2 YYEEEE. The V end lost 0 bases, the J end lost 6 bases, and 7 bases lay between the germline ends. This CDR3 comprises 14 residues. The DNA of the CDR3 is TGTGCCAGCAGCTTGGGCAGAATTAATTCACCCCTCCACTTT. Protein sequence: CASSLGRINSPLHF.

This clone was found once. A much more abundant neighbour one base away suggests this may be a read error. The V call is TRBV27, the J call TRBJ2-1; the D gene is possibly TRBD1 (5 bases). CDR1 MNHEY and CDR2 SMNVEV come from the germline V gene (reference sequence). This CDR3 is 15 amino acids long. CDR3 in DNA: TGTACCAGCAGTCCTCAGGGCCAATCCTACAATGAGCAGTTCTTC. Protein product: CTSSPQGQSYNEQFF.

V and J are TRBV6-4 and TRBJ1-5; D remains ambiguous. V was trimmed by 6 bases and J by 4 bases, leaving 10 bases between them. The CDR3 extends over 13 amino acids. Germline-derived CDR1 and CDR2 are MRHNA and SNTAGT. DNA of the CDR3: TGTGCCAGCAGCTTGTCACAGAATCAGCCCCAGCATTTT. The encoded protein is CASSLSQNQPQHF.

This sequence joins TRBV29-1 and TRBJ2-1; D remains ambiguous. This CDR3 is 14 amino acids long. V dropped 4 bases and J dropped 0 bases, with 10 bases sitting between them. Germline assignment: CDR1 SQVTM and CDR2 ANQGSEA. This CDR3 reads CSVVGSSSYNEQFF. The CDR3, as DNA: TGCAGCGTTGTGGGCTCGAGCTCCTACAATGAGCAGTTCTTC.

V is TRBV11-2 and J is TRBJ2-7; the match to TRBD1 covers 7 bases. CDR3 size: 15 residues. V dropped 1 base and J dropped 3; count of bases not matched to a gene: 6. The germline gives CDR1 SGHAT, CDR2 FQNNGV. The CDR3 nucleotides are TGTGCCAGCAGCTTAGGGTATACAGGGGTCTACGAGCAGTACTTC. Its protein product is CASSLGYTGVYEQYF. The full variable domain, with the rest looked up from reference TRBV11-2 and TRBJ2-7, is EAGVAQSPRYKIIEKRQSVAFWCNPISGHATLYWYQQILGQGPKLLIQFQNNGVVDDSQLPKDRFSAERLKGVDSTLKIQPAKLEDSAVYLCASSLGYTGVYEQYFGPGTRLTVT.

The chain joins TRBV28 to TRBJ2-7, with 7 bases aligning to TRBD2. Germline CDR1 reads MDHEN; CDR2 reads SYDVKM. This CDR3 spans 13 amino acids. The junction had 5 bases not matched to a gene; V was cut back by 2 bases and J by 7 bases. The CDR3 loop is CASSLPQLAEQYF. Written as DNA, the CDR3 is TGTGCCAGCAGTTTACCCCAACTAGCGGAGCAGTACTTC.

The chain employs TRBV2 and TRBJ2-2, with D maybe TRBD2 (5 bases). The CDR3 contains 12 residues. Germline V gene sequence: CDR1 SNHLY, CDR2 FYNNEI. The V gene lost 6 bases and the J gene lost 3 bases, with 5 bases spanning the gap. CDR3 DNA: TGTGCCAGCAGGCGGGACACCGGGGAGCTGTTTTTT. This sequence encodes CASRRDTGELFF.

V is TRBV11-1 and J is TRBJ2-2; no clear D. With 2 bases removed from V and 1 base from J, the gap between germline ends came to 5 bases. The germline V gene encodes CDR1 SGHAT and CDR2 FQDESV (reference sequence). The CDR3 loop spans 14 amino acids. CDR3 DNA: TGTGCCAGCAGCTTACGATGGAACACCGGGGAGCTGTTTTTT. As protein: CASSLRWNTGELFF. The variable domain in full, with the rest retrieved from reference TRBV11-1 and TRBJ2-2, is EAEVAQSPRYKITEKSQAVAFWCDPISGHATLYWYRQILGQGPELLVQFQDESVVDDSQLPKDRFSAERLKGVDSTLKIQPAELGDSAMYLCASSLRWNTGELFFGEGSRLTVL.

The chain carries TRBV9 and TRBJ1-4; D gene uncertain. Germline lookup yields CDR1 SGDLS and CDR2 YYNGEE. There are 15 residues in the CDR3. V lost 0 bases and J lost 4, with 10 bases in between. CDR3 protein: CASSVGGGINEKLFF. Written as DNA, the CDR3 is TGTGCCAGCAGCGTAGGGGGAGGTATTAATGAAAAACTGTTTTTT.

The chain has TRBV27 and TRBJ2-1; 7 positions match TRBD2. The V segment lost 6 bases and the J segment 4 bases; nucleotides outside the gene matches: 6. Germline loops: CDR1 MNHEY, CDR2 SMNVEV (reference sequence). The CDR3 has 14 amino acids. The CDR3 sequence is CASRPSGVYNEQFF. CDR3 nucleotides: TGTGCCAGCAGGCCTAGCGGAGTTTACAATGAGCAGTTCTTC.

The table lists this clone with a count of one. The chain joins TRBV5-1 to TRBJ2-5; TRBD1 is a possible D gene (5 bases). The CDR3 runs to 15 residues. The V gene's germline CDR1 is SGHRS and CDR2 YFSETQ. V was shortened by 1 base and J by 2 bases, with 12 bases between the two germline ends. Here the CDR3 DNA reads TGCGCCAGCAGCTTGTCAGGGAAGTTTCAAGAGACCCAGTACTTC. Protein: CASSLSGKFQETQYF.

The V call is TRBV10-3, the J call TRBJ1-2, with D perhaps TRBD1 (5 bases). The V and J ends lost 0 bases and 4 bases respectively, with 12 bases between them. The CDR3 extends over 15 amino acids. From germline, CDR1 is ENHRY and CDR2 SYGVKD. CDR3 loop: CAISESRGLGYGYTF. CDR3 coding DNA: TGTGCCATCAGTGAGTCTAGGGGACTTGGCTATGGCTACACCTTC.

This clone is a singleton in its sample. The V call is TRBV19, the J call TRBJ1-5; tentative D call: TRBD1 (6 bases). The germline CDR1 and CDR2 sequences are LNHDA and SQIVND (reference sequence). The CDR3 is 16 amino acids. Trimming took 7 bases from V and 1 from J, leaving 17 bases between them. Here the CDR3 DNA reads TGTGCCAGTATATACCGGGACAACCTAAGCAATCAGCCCCAGCATTTT. It yields the protein CASIYRDNLSNQPQHF.

V is TRBV7-2 and J is TRBJ2-1; no reliable D call. V dropped 4 bases and J dropped 8 bases, with 15 bases sitting between them. The CDR3 loop spans 14 amino acids. Germline V gene sequence: CDR1 SGHTA, CDR2 FQGNSA. The CDR3 loop is CASSSRRRRDEQFF. The CDR3 nucleotides read TGTGCCAGCAGCTCCCGACGGAGACGCGATGAGCAGTTCTTC.

This clone was seen just once. The rearrangement joins TRBV27 to TRBJ2-5; TRBD1 matches 9 bases. Losses at the gene ends were 5 bases for V and 5 bases for J; bases not matched to a gene: 6. Germline CDR1 reads MNHEY; CDR2 reads SMNVEV (reference sequence). The CDR3 contains 14 residues. The CDR3: CASSTRQGVETQYF. In DNA form, the CDR3 reads TGTGCCAGCAGTACGAGACAGGGGGTGGAGACCCAGTACTTC.

This clone has more than one count but fewer than ten. V is TRBV19 and J is TRBJ2-2; no reliable D call. V was pared by 5 bases and J by 3 bases, with 19 bases between. This CDR3 is built from 17 residues. Germline loops: CDR1 LNHDA, CDR2 SQIVND (reference sequence). In DNA form, the CDR3 reads TGTGCCAGTAGTGGCCAATTCGGGTGGTCGGACACCGGGGAGCTGTTTTTT. It yields the protein CASSGQFGWSDTGELFF.

The chain combines TRBV30 with TRBJ2-3; TRBD2 matches 8 bases. The CDR3 consists of 18 residues. Trimming removed 3 bases from V and 4 bases from J; junction bases left unmatched: 18. Germline loops: CDR1 GTSNPN, CDR2 SVGIG (reference sequence). DNA of the CDR3: TGTGCCTGGAGCCGCAACCGACTAGCGCAAGGGGGGGCAGATACGCAGTATTTT. It translates to CAWSRNRLAQGGADTQYF.

This rearrangement joins TRBV19 to TRBJ1-1; D perhaps matches TRBD1 (6 bases). Germline V gene data show CDR1 as LNHDA and CDR2 as SQIVND (reference sequence). This CDR3 is 15 amino acids long. The V and J ends lost 3 bases and 4 bases respectively, with 15 bases between them. The DNA of the CDR3 is TGTGCCAGTAGTATTCCGAGGAGAGGGGGCACTGAAGCTTTCTTT. Its protein is CASSIPRRGGTEAFF.

The CDR3 DNA reads as TGTGCCAGCAGCCAGGGACTAGCGGGATACAATGAGCAGTTCTTC. Protein product: CASSQGLAGYNEQFF. The rearrangement uses TRBV11-3 and TRBJ2-1; 13 bases map to TRBD2. V lost 5 bases, J lost 4 bases, and 2 bases stayed unmatched. CDR3 size: 15 residues. Germline assignment: CDR1 SGHNT and CDR2 YENEEA.

J is TRBJ1-3 and V is TRBV5-5; D is ambiguous. Trimming removed 1 base from V and 0 bases from J, with 17 bases in between. The CDR3 sequence is 18 residues long. Germline CDR1 is SGHKS and CDR2 is YYEKEE (reference sequence). In DNA form, the CDR3 reads TGTGCCAGCAGCTTGCGGTTCCGCGGGGTTAACTCTGGAAACACCATATATTTT. This codes for CASSLRFRGVNSGNTIYF.

This clone occurred a few times. The V gene is TRBV28, the J gene TRBJ1-4; D perhaps matches TRBD1 (6 bases). Deletions cut 8 bases from V and 4 bases from J, with 8 bases between. Germline loops: CDR1 MDHEN, CDR2 SYDVKM. The CDR3 totals 12 residues. In DNA form, the CDR3 reads TGTGCCAGCGGACAGAATAATGAAAAACTGTTTTTT. Protein: CASGQNNEKLFF.

This rearrangement joins TRBV2 to TRBJ2-2; 7 bases line up with TRBD2. Per germline, CDR1 SNHLY and CDR2 FYNNEI. The CDR3 runs to 14 residues. V dropped 7 bases and J dropped 6; count of bases not matched to a gene: 8. CDR3 sequence reads: CASTEFGGAGELFF. The CDR3 nucleotides are TGTGCCAGCACCGAATTTGGGGGGGCCGGGGAGCTGTTTTTT. Filled out from reference TRBV2 and TRBJ2-2, the complete variable domain reads EPEVTQTPSHQVTQMGQEVILRCVPISNHLYFYWYRQILGQKVEFLVSFYNNEISEKSEIFDDQFSVERPDGSNFTLKIRSTKLEDSAMYFCASTEFGGAGELFFGEGSRLTVL.

The chain recombines TRBV30 with TRBJ2-3; 8 nucleotides match TRBD2. J was trimmed by 0 bases and V by 3 bases; bases with no gene match: 2. CDR3 size: 14 residues. The germline V gene encodes CDR1 GTSNPN and CDR2 SVGIG (reference sequence). This chain's CDR3 is CAWRLAGSTDTQYF. The CDR3 bases are TGTGCCTGGAGGTTAGCGGGGAGCACAGATACGCAGTATTTT. Based on the CDR3 plus reference TRBV30 and TRBJ2-3, the full variable domain is SQTIHQWPATLVQPVGSPLSLECTVEGTSNPNLYWYRQAAGRGLQLLFYSVGIGQISSEVPQNLSASRPQDRQFILSSKKLLLSDSGFYLCAWRLAGSTDTQYFGPGTRLTVL.

In this sample, this clone turned up many times. V is TRBV18 and J is TRBJ1-5; D may be TRBD1 (5 bases). Looked up from germline, CDR1 is KGHSH and CDR2 is LQKENI. Deletions cut 2 bases from V and 4 bases from J, with 9 bases between. The CDR3 has 14 amino acids. The CDR3 bases are TGTGCCAGCTCACCAGAGTCAGGGAATCAGCCCCAGCATTTT. Translating it yields CASSPESGNQPQHF.

At least ten counts were recorded for this clone. The gene calls are TRBV11-2 and TRBJ2-7, with 8 bases aligning to TRBD2. Germline V gene lookup returns CDR1 SGHAT and CDR2 FQNNGV. This CDR3 region has 15 residues. With 5 bases clipped from V and 3 bases from J, the junction kept 9 bases outside the gene matches. The CDR3 is CASSLTSGSGYEQYF. DNA of the CDR3: TGTGCCAGCAGCCTCACTAGCGGCTCAGGCTACGAGCAGTACTTC.

The chain has TRBV7-9 and TRBJ1-1; D is unclear. This CDR3 has 14 amino acids. Germline CDR1 and CDR2: SEHNR and FQNEAQ (reference sequence). The V and J ends lost 0 bases and 6 bases respectively, with 11 bases between them. The DNA for the CDR3 is TGTGCCAGCAGCTTAGCGCGGGATCCACCTGAAGCTTTCTTT. This codes for CASSLARDPPEAFF.

The rearrangement uses TRBV7-8 and TRBJ2-1; 9 nucleotides align to TRBD2. Germline assignment: CDR1 SGHVS and CDR2 FQNEAQ. With V trimmed by 4 bases and J by 6 bases, 10 bases remained unmatched. This CDR3 contains 16 residues. This CDR3 reads CASSSTGGGGFNEQFF. CDR3 DNA: TGTGCCAGCAGCTCCACTGGCGGGGGGGGTTTCAATGAGCAGTTCTTC.

This clone has a handful of counts. The V call is TRBV9, the J call TRBJ1-1; TRBD1 aligns across 7 bases. The J segment lost 1 base and the V segment lost 3 bases, leaving 3 bases of the junction unmatched. The CDR3 length is 14 residues. CDR1 SGDLS and CDR2 YYNGEE come from the germline V gene. In DNA, the CDR3 is TGTGCCAGCAGCGACAGGGGCGGGAACACTGAAGCTTTCTTT. Translation: CASSDRGGNTEAFF.

As concerns this clone: The identical CDR3 is also encoded by other nucleotide sequences in the sample. This rearrangement joins TRBV7-3 to TRBJ2-1; D remains ambiguous. Germline V gene data show CDR1 as SGHTA and CDR2 as FQGTGA. CDR3 size: 13 residues. The germline V and J ends were trimmed by 5 bases and 0 bases, with 5 bases remaining between them. The CDR3 bases are TGTGCCAGCAGCCTAAGCTCCTACAATGAGCAGTTCTTC. Translated, it gives CASSLSSYNEQFF.